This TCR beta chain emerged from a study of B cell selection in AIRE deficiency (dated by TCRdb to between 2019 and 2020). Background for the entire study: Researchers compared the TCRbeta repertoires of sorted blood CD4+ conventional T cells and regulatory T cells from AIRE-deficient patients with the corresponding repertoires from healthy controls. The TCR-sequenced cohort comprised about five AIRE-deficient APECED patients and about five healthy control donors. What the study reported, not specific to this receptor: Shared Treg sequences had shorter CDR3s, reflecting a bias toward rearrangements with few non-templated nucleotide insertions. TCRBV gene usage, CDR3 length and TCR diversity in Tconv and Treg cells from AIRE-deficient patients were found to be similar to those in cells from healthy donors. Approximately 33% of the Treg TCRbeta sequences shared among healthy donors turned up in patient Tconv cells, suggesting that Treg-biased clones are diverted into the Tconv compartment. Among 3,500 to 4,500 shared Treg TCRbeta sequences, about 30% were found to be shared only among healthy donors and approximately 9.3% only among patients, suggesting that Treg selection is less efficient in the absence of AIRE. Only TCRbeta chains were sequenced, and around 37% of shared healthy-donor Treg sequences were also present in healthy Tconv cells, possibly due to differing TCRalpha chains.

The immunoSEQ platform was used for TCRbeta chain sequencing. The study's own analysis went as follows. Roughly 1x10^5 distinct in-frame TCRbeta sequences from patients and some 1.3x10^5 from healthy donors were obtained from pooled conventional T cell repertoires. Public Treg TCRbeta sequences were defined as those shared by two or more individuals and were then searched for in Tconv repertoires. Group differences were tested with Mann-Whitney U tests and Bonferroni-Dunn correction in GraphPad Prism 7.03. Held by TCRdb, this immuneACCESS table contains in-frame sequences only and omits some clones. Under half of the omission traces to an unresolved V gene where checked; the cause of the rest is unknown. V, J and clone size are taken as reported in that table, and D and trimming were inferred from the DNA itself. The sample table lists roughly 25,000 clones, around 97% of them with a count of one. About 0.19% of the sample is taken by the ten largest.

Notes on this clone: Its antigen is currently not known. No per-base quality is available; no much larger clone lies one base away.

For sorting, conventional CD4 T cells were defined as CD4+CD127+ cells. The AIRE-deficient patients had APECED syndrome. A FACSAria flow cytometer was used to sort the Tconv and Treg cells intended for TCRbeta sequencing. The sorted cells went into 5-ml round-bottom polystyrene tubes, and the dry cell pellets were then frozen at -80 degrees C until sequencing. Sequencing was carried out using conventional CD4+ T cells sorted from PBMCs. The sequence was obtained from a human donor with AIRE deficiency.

The DNA sequence reads TGCGCCAGCAGCCATCGGCAGGGAGTAGGTACTGAAGCTTTCTTT. Its protein product is CASSHRQGVGTEAFF. The rearrangement combines TRBV4-3 with TRBJ1-1; TRBD1 is perhaps the D gene, given 5 matching bases. The CDR3 sequence holds 15 residues, the cysteine and phenylalanine included. Only CDR3 DNA remains: 45 bases, in frame from the first base. According to the germline V gene, CDR1 reads LGHNA and CDR2 reads YSLEER. Between the V and J ends, shortened by 3 bases and 5 bases respectively, the junction contains 16 bases.